This T cell receptor beta chain appears in the sequencing data of a study of blood T cell repertoires in COVID-19. Sequencing used immunoSEQ multiplex PCR; TCRdb keeps in-frame clones, though not all of them. The sample holds a few hundred thousand clones, approximately 88% seen once. Germline loops: CDR1 LGHNA, CDR2 YSLEER. The CDR3 sequence is 14 residues long. J gave up 3 bases and V 3 bases, and 4 bases lay outside the gene matches. The sequence was obtained from a woman aged 40 to 55 who had been exposed to COVID-19. The rearrangement uses TRBV4-3 and TRBJ1-2, with TRBD1 matching over 7 bases. The sequenced sample was PBMCs or T cells enriched from blood (not recorded which). Here the CDR3 DNA reads TGCGCCAGCAGCCAGTGGACAGGAGACTATGGCTACACCTTC. The encoded protein is CASSQWTGDYGYTF.